This is a list of T cell receptor beta chains from one sample in a study of CD8 T cells in Susac syndrome. A single record per CDR3 protein comes from TCRdb applying MiXCR to the immunoSEQ multiplex PCR reads. The profile shows more than 150,000 distinct CDR3 sequences, roughly 94% of them singletons. Sequenced: CD8+ T cells from PBMCs. Receptors originate from a human donor with Susac syndrome. The CDR3 runs from the conserved cysteine through the conserved F or W. D genes are given only for firm matches. A clone size is listed for some rows: how often the clone was seen (once, few, many), or a class if it is expanded.

j_call | d_call | clone_size | v_call | cdr3_nt | cdr3_aa
TRBJ2-2 | TRBD1 | once | TRBV4-1 | TGCGCCAGCAGCCTTACAGGGGGCACCACCGGGGAGCTGTTTTTT | CASSLTGGTTGELFF
TRBJ2-1 | . | . | TRBV19 | TGTGCCAGTGAAGGGAACAATGAGCAGTTCTTC | CASEGNNEQFF
TRBJ2-3 | . | . | TRBV20-1 | TGCAGTGCCAGAGGAGAGGGTAGGGACACAGATACGCAGTATTTT | CSARGEGRDTDTQYF
TRBJ2-7 | . | . | TRBV6-5 | TGTGCCAGCAGTCACCGGGACGGCGCCTACGAGCAGTACTTC | CASSHRDGAYEQYF
TRBJ1-1 | . | . | TRBV9 | TGTGCCAGCAGTGGAGACCAGGTGAAAGCTTTCTTT | CASSGDQVKAFF
TRBJ2-7 | TRBD1 | . | TRBV9 | TGTGCCAGCAGCCCCCGGACAGGGAGCAACGAGCAGTACTTC | CASSPRTGSNEQYF
TRBJ1-5 | . | . | TRBV27 | TGTGCCAGCAGGCCAATCTTCCGGGCCCTCAATCAGCCCCAGCATTTT | CASRPIFRALNQPQHF
TRBJ1-2 | . | . | TRBV7-9 | TGTGCCAGCGGCACTACCGGGGCTAACTATGGCTACACCTTC | CASGTTGANYGYTF
TRBJ2-1 | . | . | TRBV19 | TGTGCCAGTAGTATCTATACGTCCTACAATGAGCAGTTCTTC | CASSIYTSYNEQFF
TRBJ2-7 | . | . | TRBV13 | TGTGCCAGCAGCCCCCCAGGCGGCGGTAGCTCCTACGAGCAGTACTTC | CASSPPGGGSSYEQYF